The T cell receptor beta chain described here comes from a study of blood T cell repertoires in COVID-19. Study context: The United States, Italy and Spain were the sources of the acute and convalescent COVID-19 samples. The analysed material was cDNA or gDNA that came from T cells, B-cell-depleted T cells, or PBMCs.

Seattle's cohort entered during active infection and was followed longitudinally. The assay was immunoSEQ multiplex PCR, and TCRdb's table has in-frame clones only and misses some. The profile shows about 310,000 clones, under 90% of them singletons. This CDR3 is built from 14 residues. Germline V gene sequence: CDR1 SNHLY, CDR2 FYNNEI. Trimming at V came to 6 bases and at J to 0 bases, leaving 5 bases not matched to a gene. Source material: peripheral blood. This chain links TRBV2 with TRBJ2-7, with TRBD1 identical over 7 bases. This TCR came from a woman in her thirties with COVID-19, enrolled during active disease. The CDR3 protein is CASRIDRASYEQYF. CDR3 in DNA: TGTGCCAGCAGGATTGACAGGGCCTCCTACGAGCAGTACTTC.